Presented here are 22 T cell receptor beta chains from one specimen sequenced in a study of T cells in localized non-small cell lung cancer. TCRdb's copy holds only in-frame clones and misses some; the assay was immunoSEQ multiplex PCR. Of around 100,000 clones in the sample, over 80% were seen once. Here the sequenced sample was peripheral blood, taken before any cancer treatment. The receptors here all came from a man aged 40 to 70 with stage I squamous cell lung carcinoma.

V usage is TRBV5-8 and J usage is TRBJ1-2; 8 positions agree with TRBD1. This CDR3 has 14 amino acids. The junction had 8 bases not matched to a gene; V was cut back by 3 bases and J by 7 bases. Germline V gene sequence: CDR1 SGHTS, CDR2 YDEGEE. CDR3: CASSSGQGAGGYTF. The CDR3 DNA is TGTGCCAGCAGCTCTGGCCAGGGGGCGGGTGGCTACACCTTC.

The chain uses TRBV6-1 and TRBJ2-7; D remains unclear. V gave up 7 bases and J gave up 2 bases, with 12 bases separating them. Germline CDR1 reads MNHNS; CDR2 reads SASEGT. The CDR3 length is 13 residues. The CDR3 region has the DNA TGTGCCAGCAAGTTAAAGGGTACCTACGAGCAGTACTTC. Amino acid sequence: CASKLKGTYEQYF.

The table lists this clone with a few counts. The J gene is TRBJ1-3, the V gene TRBV30; D not certain. The CDR3 covers 14 residues. The ends were cut back, 4 bases at V and 0 bases at J, with 10 bases in the middle. Germline V gene sequence: CDR1 GTSNPN, CDR2 SVGIG (reference sequence). The CDR3 bases are TGTGCCTGGAACAGAGGCCGCTCTGGAAACACCATATATTTT. Translated: CAWNRGRSGNTIYF.

This clone was seen only a few times. V is TRBV28 and J is TRBJ1-5; maybe TRBD1 (5 bases). CDR1 is MDHEN, CDR2 SYDVKM, per germline. With 6 bases removed from V and 5 bases from J, the gap between germline ends came to 14 bases. This CDR3 has 14 amino acids. CDR3 coding DNA: TGTGCCAGCAGGGGGGGACTGAAAGATCAGCCCCAGCATTTT. It codes for CASRGGLKDQPQHF.

The chain carries TRBV7-6 and TRBJ2-2, with D uncertain. CDR1 and CDR2 (germline): SGHVS, FNYEAQ. Trimming left V 2 bases short and J 2 bases short, with 12 bases between. The CDR3 contains 16 residues. CDR3 sequence reads: CASSLYPAINTGELFF. CDR3 DNA: TGTGCCAGCAGCTTATACCCGGCTATTAACACCGGGGAGCTGTTTTTT.

The rearrangement joins TRBV5-1 to TRBJ2-3, with TRBD1 matching 12 bases. This CDR3 comprises 16 residues. Germline CDR1 SGHRS, CDR2 YFSETQ. Trimming at V came to 2 bases and at J to 4 bases, leaving 5 bases not matched to a gene. The CDR3 region has the DNA TGCGCCAGCAGCTTATCCGGGACAGGGGGCTCAGATACGCAGTATTTT. Translation gives CASSLSGTGGSDTQYF. Using reference TRBV5-1 and TRBJ2-3 for the parts outside the CDR3, the full variable domain is KAGVTQTPRYLIKTRGQQVTLSCSPISGHRSVSWYQQTPGQGLQFLFEYFSETQRNKGNFPGRFSGRQFSNSRSEMNVSTLELGDSALYLCASSLSGTGGSDTQYFGPGTRLTVL.

There are a few counts of this clone. This chain connects TRBV29-1 to TRBJ1-1; no firm D call. V was trimmed by 4 bases and J by 5 bases, leaving 11 bases between them. The CDR3 has 12 amino acids. CDR1 is SQVTM and CDR2 is ANQGSEA in the germline V gene. For the CDR3, the DNA is TGCAGCGTTGCAATTCGAGAGACTGAAGCTTTCTTT. Its protein is CSVAIRETEAFF.

In DNA form, the CDR3 reads TGTGCCAGTGCCGGGACAGGGGCAAGCGGGGCCAACGTCCTGACTTTC. It encodes CASAGTGASGANVLTF. The chain combines TRBV19 with TRBJ2-6, with TRBD1 matching 10 bases. The V gene end was trimmed by 8 bases and the J gene end by 4 bases; junction bases not matched to a gene: 8. Germline assignment: CDR1 LNHDA and CDR2 SQIVND (reference sequence). The CDR3 has 16 residues.

This chain connects TRBV27 to TRBJ2-1; D is undetermined. Germline V CDR1 and CDR2: MNHEY, SMNVEV (reference sequence). Trimming took 4 bases from V and 7 from J, leaving 20 bases between them. This CDR3 has 16 amino acids. In nucleotides, the CDR3 is TGTGCCAGCAGTTCTAGGGTTCTGGGCCCTGGGAATGAGCAGTTCTTC. Translated: CASSSRVLGPGNEQFF.

The count of this clone is one. The chain recombines TRBV5-8 with TRBJ1-3; no clear D. The CDR3 is 11 residues long. Trimming stripped 4 bases from V and 7 bases from J, with 6 bases between. Germline V gives CDR1 SGHTS, CDR2 YDEGEE. CDR3 in amino acids: CASSVVNTIYF. The CDR3 bases are TGTGCCAGCAGCGTGGTTAACACCATATATTTT.

This clone was recorded a few times. The chain links TRBV19 to TRBJ1-5, with D possibly TRBD1 on 5 matching bases. V lost 4 bases and J lost 0, with 10 bases in between. Germline V gene lookup returns CDR1 LNHDA and CDR2 SQIVND (reference sequence). CDR3 length equals 15 residues. CDR3 nucleotides: TGTGCCAGTAGTAGGGACTACTATAGCAATCAGCCCCAGCATTTT. Its protein is CASSRDYYSNQPQHF.

V usage is TRBV5-6 and J usage is TRBJ2-7; 8 positions match TRBD1. The germline V gene encodes CDR1 SGHDT and CDR2 YYEEEE. V was clipped by 4 bases and J by 3 bases; unmatched bases: 9. This CDR3 comprises 15 residues. CDR3 amino acids: CASSLRTGLIYEQYF. As DNA, the CDR3 is TGTGCCAGCAGCCTTAGGACAGGGCTCATCTACGAGCAGTACTTC.

This clone was observed once. CDR3 residues: CATRADERNQPQHF. In DNA form, the CDR3 reads TGTGCCACCCGCGCGGACGAGCGCAATCAGCCCCAGCATTTT. This chain joins TRBV10-3 and TRBJ1-5; D is uncertain. Germline-derived CDR1 and CDR2 are ENHRY and SYGVKD. The V end lost 10 bases, the J end lost 2 bases, and 15 bases lay between the germline ends. The CDR3 length is 14 residues.

The genes are TRBV19 and TRBJ1-5; tentatively, D is TRBD1 (6 bases). This CDR3 region has 14 residues. V was cut by 6 bases and J by 5 bases, with 14 bases left in between. Germline values: CDR1 LNHDA, CDR2 SQIVND (reference sequence). The CDR3 nucleotides are TGTGCCAGTAGGGGGGGACAACTCTATCAGCCCCAGCATTTT. Its protein product is CASRGGQLYQPQHF. The variable domain in full, with the rest retrieved from reference TRBV19 and TRBJ1-5, is DGGITQSPKYLFRKEGQNVTLSCEQNLNHDAMYWYRQDPGQGLRLIYYSQIVNDFQKGDIAEGYSVSREKKESFPLTVTSAQKNPTAFYLCASRGGQLYQPQHFGDGTRLSIL.

This chain connects TRBV7-8 to TRBJ2-7; 7 positions agree with TRBD1. The CDR3 length is 15 residues. Germline CDR1 and CDR2: SGHVS and FQNEAQ. V was pared by 2 bases and J by 0 bases, with 4 bases of the junction left unmatched. CDR3 sequence (DNA): TGTGCCAGCAGCTTAACAACAGGGGACTCCTACGAGCAGTACTTC. Its translation is CASSLTTGDSYEQYF.

This sequence joins TRBV5-1 and TRBJ2-2; D not certain. V dropped 2 bases and J dropped 9 bases, with 11 bases sitting between them. The CDR3 is made up of 13 amino acids. Germline lookup yields CDR1 SGHRS and CDR2 YFSETQ. The CDR3 region has the DNA TGCGCCAGCAGCTTCCCGGGTATCCGGGAGCTGTTTTTT. As protein: CASSFPGIRELFF. Full variable domain (remainder filled in from reference TRBV5-1 and TRBJ2-2): KAGVTQTPRYLIKTRGQQVTLSCSPISGHRSVSWYQQTPGQGLQFLFEYFSETQRNKGNFPGRFSGRQFSNSRSEMNVSTLELGDSALYLCASSFPGIRELFFGEGSRLTVL.

This clone appeared once. The V and J genes are TRBV29-1 and TRBJ2-1, with 12 positions matching TRBD1. The junction had 7 bases not matched to a gene; V was cut back by 7 bases and J by 6 bases. In germline, CDR1 is SQVTM, CDR2 ANQGSEA. This CDR3 has 14 residues. CDR3 coding DNA: TGCAGCGCAGGGGACAGGGGGCTTGGCAATGAGCAGTTCTTC. Its translation is CSAGDRGLGNEQFF.

V is TRBV30 and J is TRBJ1-6; possible D gene TRBD1, 6 bases. Germline V gene data show CDR1 as GTSNPN and CDR2 as SVGIG (reference sequence). Trimming took 7 bases from V and 10 from J, leaving 14 bases between them. The length of the CDR3 is 12 residues. CDR3 bases: TGTGCCTCGAGGCAGGGGCTGTCACCCCTCCACTTT. This codes for CASRQGLSPLHF.

The chain carries TRBV7-9 and TRBJ2-5, with 8 bases that match TRBD1. The CDR3 sequence is 16 residues long. CDR1 and CDR2 from the germline V gene are SEHNR and FQNEAQ (reference sequence). Germline trimming cut 0 bases from V and 5 bases from J; bases unmatched to any gene: 8. The CDR3 spells CASSLAGRGHGETQYF. The CDR3 coding sequence is TGTGCCAGCAGCTTAGCGGGCAGGGGGCATGGGGAGACCCAGTACTTC.

V is TRBV5-4 and J is TRBJ1-2; 10 bases agree with TRBD1. Germline V lookup: CDR1 SGHNT, CDR2 YYREEE (reference sequence). V lost 4 bases to trimming and J lost 2 bases; unmatched junction nucleotides: 5. CDR3 length: 15 residues. CDR3 sequence reads: CASSTPTGGNYGYTF. The CDR3 DNA follows: TGTGCCAGCAGCACCCCGACAGGGGGCAACTATGGCTACACCTTC.

The gene calls are TRBV4-2 and TRBJ2-3; no reliable D call. Trimming stripped 0 bases from V and 1 base from J, with 5 bases between. Germline values: CDR1 LGHNA, CDR2 YNFKEQ. CDR3 length: 14 residues. The CDR3 protein is CASSQDGGTDTQYF. For the CDR3, the DNA is TGTGCCAGCAGCCAAGATGGGGGCACAGATACGCAGTATTTT.

The V call is TRBV2, the J call TRBJ2-7, with D tentatively TRBD1 (8 bases). The germline V gene has CDR1 SNHLY and CDR2 FYNNEI. This CDR3 region has 14 residues. Trimming took 8 bases from V and 4 from J, leaving 18 bases between them. CDR3 in amino acids: CASSGQGGSYEQYF. Here the CDR3 DNA reads TGTGCCAGCTCCGGACAGGGAGGGTCGTACGAGCAGTACTTC.